This T cell receptor (beta chain) was found in a study of blood T cell repertoires in COVID-19. Study-wide context: The cDNA or gDNA used as material had been derived from T cells, B-cell-depleted T cells, or PBMCs.

The CDR3 has 14 residues. Germline assignment: CDR1 SGHAT and CDR2 FQNNGV. V lost 4 bases and J lost 5, with 15 bases in between. Profiled with immunoSEQ multiplex PCR; TCRdb holds only in-frame clones, not every one. The profile shows hundreds of thousands of clones, 86% of them singletons. V gene TRBV11-2 combines with J gene TRBJ2-7; D possibly corresponds to TRBD2 (6 bases). This sequence originates from a woman aged 25 to 39 with active or convalescent COVID-19. Sequenced input: peripheral blood. This CDR3 reads CASSSFVTGDEQYF. CDR3 in DNA: TGTGCCAGCAGCTCATTCGTCACGGGGGACGAGCAGTACTTC.